The 11 T cell receptor beta chains reported below all come from one sample, sequenced in a study of blood T cell repertoires in COVID-19. Clones were read by immunoSEQ multiplex PCR, and TCRdb kept only the in-frame ones, dropping some. The sample holds approximately 58,000 clones, roughly 82% seen once. Sequencing was performed on peripheral blood. These receptors all stem from a woman aged 55-69 years with acute or convalescent COVID-19.

This chain connects TRBV6-5 to TRBJ1-1; no reliable D call. The V end lost 10 bases, the J end lost 1 base, and 10 bases lay between the germline ends. CDR3 length: 12 residues. Germline assignment: CDR1 MNHEY and CDR2 SVGAGI. The CDR3 loop reads CAKEGGNTEAFF. The CDR3 DNA sequence: TGTGCCAAAGAGGGTGGGAACACTGAAGCTTTCTTT.

V and J are TRBV19 and TRBJ1-5; maybe TRBD1 (5 bases). CDR3 length: 14 residues. The V and J ends lost 6 bases and 6 bases respectively, with 15 bases between them. Per germline, CDR1 LNHDA and CDR2 SQIVND (reference sequence). CDR3 in amino acids: CASSPRRGGQPQHF. As DNA, the CDR3 is TGTGCCAGTAGCCCCCGACGGGGGGGTCAGCCCCAGCATTTT.

The chain uses TRBV18 and TRBJ1-3; D not resolved. V lost 6 bases to trimming and J lost 1 base, with 7 bases between them. Germline CDR1 and CDR2: KGHSH and LQKENI. CDR3 length: 13 amino acids. CDR3 residues: CASSPSSGNTIYF. CDR3 DNA: TGTGCCAGCTCCCCTTCTTCTGGAAACACCATATATTTT.

This chain uses TRBV6-4 with TRBJ1-2; 9 bases agree with TRBD1. The CDR3 is 14 residues long. Germline CDR1 is MRHNA and CDR2 is SNTAGT. With V trimmed by 4 bases and J by 7 bases, 7 bases remained unmatched. Written as DNA, the CDR3 is TGTGCCAGCAGTGTAGAGACAGGGGGTCTTGGCTACACCTTC. It specifies CASSVETGGLGYTF.

The chain links TRBV7-8 to TRBJ1-1; D may be TRBD1 (5 bases). The CDR3 consists of 12 residues. CDR1 is SGHVS, CDR2 FQNEAQ, per germline. The germline V and J ends were trimmed by 7 bases and 7 bases, with 13 bases remaining between them. Here the CDR3 reads CASTAWGGEAFF. DNA of the CDR3: TGTGCCAGCACCGCTTGGGGGGGTGAAGCTTTCTTT.

The sample holds one count of this clone. CDR3 nucleotide sequence: TGTGCCTTCCCGGGGCTAGCGGGGGGGAATGAGCAGTTCTTC. Translated, it gives CAFPGLAGGNEQFF. The genes are TRBV2 and TRBJ2-1; 12 bases are a match to TRBD2. With 11 bases clipped from V and 7 bases from J, the junction kept 9 bases outside the gene matches. CDR1 is SNHLY, CDR2 FYNNEI, per germline. The CDR3 runs to 14 residues. The variable domain in full, with the rest retrieved from reference TRBV2 and TRBJ2-1, is EPEVTQTPSHQVTQMGQEVILRCVPISNHLYFYWYRQILGQKVEFLVSFYNNEISEKSEIFDDQFSVERPDGSNFTLKIRSTKLEDSAMYFCAFPGLAGGNEQFFGPGTRLTVL.

This clone was detected once. The CDR3 DNA reads TGCGCCAGCAGCCCGCAGGGTAGGGCGAACACTGAAGCTTTCTTT. As protein: CASSPQGRANTEAFF. This chain connects TRBV5-1 to TRBJ1-1; TRBD1 is a possible D gene (5 bases). Germline CDR1 and CDR2: SGHRS and YFSETQ. The CDR3 length is 15 residues. With 4 bases removed from V and 1 base from J, the gap between germline ends came to 14 bases.

The chain carries TRBV28 and TRBJ1-5; D is undetermined. The V gene's germline CDR1 is MDHEN and CDR2 SYDVKM. V lost 5 bases and J 1 base, leaving 9 bases between the germline ends. CDR3 length: 14 residues. The CDR3 coding sequence is TGTGCCAGCAGTCGAAGAGGCAGCAATCAGCCCCAGCATTTT. This gives the protein CASSRRGSNQPQHF.

The chain carries TRBV30 and TRBJ1-1; D is unclear. This CDR3 region has 14 residues. Trimming removed 0 bases at V and 6 bases at J, with 14 bases between. CDR1 GTSNPN and CDR2 SVGIG come from the germline V gene (reference sequence). Written as DNA, the CDR3 is TGTGCCTGGAGTGTAACTCGTCTTCCCGCTGAAGCTTTCTTT. It codes for CAWSVTRLPAEAFF.

The chain carries TRBV7-2 and TRBJ2-1; 11 bases map to TRBD2. After removal of 5 bases from V and 6 bases from J, the junction contained 6 bases not matched to a gene. Germline lookup yields CDR1 SGHTA and CDR2 FQGNSA. The CDR3 contains 15 residues. This CDR3 is CASSRSGGAGNEQFF. CDR3 nucleotides: TGTGCCAGCAGCCGTAGCGGGGGGGCTGGCAATGAGCAGTTCTTC.

The V gene is TRBV6-5, the J gene TRBJ1-2; tentative D call: TRBD1 (6 bases). CDR1 and CDR2 (germline): MNHEY, SVGAGI. The CDR3 is made up of 14 amino acids. The ends were cut back, 4 bases at V and 2 bases at J, with 11 bases in the middle. CDR3 DNA sequence: TGTGCCAGCAGTTTTGCAGGGGTAAACTATGGCTACACCTTC. It translates to CASSFAGVNYGYTF.